This TCR beta chain was sequenced for a study of blood T cell repertoires in COVID-19. Study overall: PBMCs, B-cell-depleted T cells, or T cells provided the cDNA or gDNA that made up the material.

V was trimmed by 2 bases and J by 3 bases, leaving 4 bases between them. Germline CDR1 and CDR2: SEHNR and FQNEAQ (reference sequence). CDR3 length: 12 residues. How the authors handled the data: Amplification with reference gene primers provided the estimates of nucleated cell counts. Data came from immunoSEQ multiplex PCR; TCRdb stores just in-frame clones and leaves some out. V, J and clone size were drawn from that table, and D and trimming were deduced from the DNA. The sample includes under 250,000 clones, approximately 85% seen only once; the top ten take about 9.1%. Everyone who took part was roughly 18 to 100 years old, and they came from 20 to 25 US areas. Clinical history reported by participants formed the basis on which cohorts were assigned. There are a few counts of this clone.

The sample comprised PBMCs or T cells enriched from blood (not recorded which). The rearrangement links TRBV7-9 to TRBJ1-1; no definite D call. This clonotype originated in a woman in her 50s with acute COVID-19. CDR3 DNA: TGTGCCAGCAGCTTACCTCACACTGAAGCTTTCTTT. Translation gives CASSLPHTEAFF.